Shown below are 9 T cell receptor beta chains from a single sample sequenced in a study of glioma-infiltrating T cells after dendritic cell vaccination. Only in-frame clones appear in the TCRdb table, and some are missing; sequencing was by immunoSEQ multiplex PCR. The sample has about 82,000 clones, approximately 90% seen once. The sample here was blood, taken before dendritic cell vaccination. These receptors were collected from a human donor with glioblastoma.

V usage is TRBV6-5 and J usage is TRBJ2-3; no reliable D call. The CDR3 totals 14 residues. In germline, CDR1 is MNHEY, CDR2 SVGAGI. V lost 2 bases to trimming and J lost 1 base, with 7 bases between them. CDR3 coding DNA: TGTGCCAGCAGTTACCGCGGAGGCACAGATACGCAGTATTTT. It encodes CASSYRGGTDTQYF.

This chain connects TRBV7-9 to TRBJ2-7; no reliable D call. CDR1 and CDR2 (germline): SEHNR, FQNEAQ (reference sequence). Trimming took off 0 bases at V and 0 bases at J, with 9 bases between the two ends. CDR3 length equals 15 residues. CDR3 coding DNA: TGTGCCAGCAGCTTAGCACAGAATGGCTCCTACGAGCAGTACTTC. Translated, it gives CASSLAQNGSYEQYF.

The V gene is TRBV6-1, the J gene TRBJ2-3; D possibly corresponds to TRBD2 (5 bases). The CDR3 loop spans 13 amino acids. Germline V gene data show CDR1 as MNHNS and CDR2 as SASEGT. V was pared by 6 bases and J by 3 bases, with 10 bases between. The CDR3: CASSPRGTDTQYF. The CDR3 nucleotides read TGTGCCAGCAGCCCAAGAGGGACAGATACGCAGTATTTT.

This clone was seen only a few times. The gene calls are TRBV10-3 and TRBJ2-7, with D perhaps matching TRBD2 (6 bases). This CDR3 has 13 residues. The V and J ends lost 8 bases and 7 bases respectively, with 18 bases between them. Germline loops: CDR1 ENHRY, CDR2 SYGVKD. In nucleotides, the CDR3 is TGTGCCATCTCCGAGGAGGGTTTGGGGGAGCAGTACTTC. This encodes CAISEEGLGEQYF.

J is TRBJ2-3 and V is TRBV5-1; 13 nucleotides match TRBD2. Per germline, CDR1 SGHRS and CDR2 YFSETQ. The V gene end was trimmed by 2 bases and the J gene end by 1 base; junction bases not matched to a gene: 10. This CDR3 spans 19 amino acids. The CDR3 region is CASSFGTSGGAQGTDTQYF. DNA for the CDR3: TGCGCCAGCAGCTTTGGAACTAGCGGGGGGGCGCAGGGCACAGATACGCAGTATTTT.

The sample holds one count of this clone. The CDR3 here is CASSFNTGGQETQYF. The CDR3 DNA sequence: TGCGCCAGCAGTTTTAACACAGGGGGCCAAGAGACCCAGTACTTC. The V and J genes are TRBV5-1 and TRBJ2-5, with 8 bases matching TRBD1. V shed 5 bases and J 1 base; nucleotides not matched to a gene: 7. Germline CDR1 is SGHRS and CDR2 is YFSETQ. The length of the CDR3 is 15 residues.

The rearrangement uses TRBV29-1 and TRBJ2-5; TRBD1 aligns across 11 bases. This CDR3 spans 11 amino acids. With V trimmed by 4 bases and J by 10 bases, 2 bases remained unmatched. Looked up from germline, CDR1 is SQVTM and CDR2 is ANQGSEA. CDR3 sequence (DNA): TGCAGCGTTGGGGACAGGGGGTACCAGTACTTC. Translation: CSVGDRGYQYF.

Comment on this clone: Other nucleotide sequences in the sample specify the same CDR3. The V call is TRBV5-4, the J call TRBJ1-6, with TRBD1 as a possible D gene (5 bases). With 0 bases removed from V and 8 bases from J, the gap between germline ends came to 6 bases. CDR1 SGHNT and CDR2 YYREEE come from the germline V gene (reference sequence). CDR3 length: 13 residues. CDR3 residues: CASSLEGDSPLHF. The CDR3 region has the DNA TGTGCCAGCAGCTTGGAAGGGGATTCACCCCTCCACTTT.

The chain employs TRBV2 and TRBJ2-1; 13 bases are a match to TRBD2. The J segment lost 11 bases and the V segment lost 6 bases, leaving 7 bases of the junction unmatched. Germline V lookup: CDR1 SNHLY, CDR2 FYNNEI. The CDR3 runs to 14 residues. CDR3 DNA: TGTGCCAGCAGACAGACTAGCGGGGGGTCTCAGCAGTTCTTC. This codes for CASRQTSGGSQQFF.